What follows describes a single T cell receptor beta chain. This clone was picked up a small number of times. Its antigen target is currently unknown. Base qualities are missing; no much larger clone stands one base away. The data belong to a study of cytomegalovirus exposure and HLA in healthy donors (dated by TCRdb to 2016 to 2017). Describing the broader study: An earlier analysis of more than 550 of the donors reported about 300 Gb of sequence data and 90 million to 120 million unique TCR beta sequences obtained from some 200 million T cells. About 320 gigabases of sequencing data and tens of millions of unique TCR sequences were included in an early release covering about 700 HLA-typed donors. Among the roughly 430 genotyped donors, 81% belonged to the genetic ancestry cluster associated with self-reported Caucasian donors. The study was designed to test whether signatures of past pathogen exposure could be identified by cataloging public T cell receptors. The T cell repertoires of 666 subjects were profiled by immunosequencing and related to cytomegalovirus serostatus. Besides the first cohort of more than 650 subjects, a separate validation cohort made up of over 95 different subjects was used. High-throughput TCR immunosequencing, statistical association of individual TCRs with disease status, and machine learning were combined to predict cytomegalovirus infection status. To study patterns of TCR occurrence, a later analysis re-analyzed previously published TCR beta repertoires from 500 to 850 donors and added high-resolution HLA genotyping. Rather than drawing on any new phenotypic data, the later analysis identified candidate immune exposures from TCR beta sequences and the way those sequences occurred across donors. In an earlier analysis of about 590 of the donors, high-throughput TCR beta sequencing was used to judge whether each TCR beta V gene segment behaved as functional or pseudogenic. Donor age, sex, ethnicity and CMV serostatus were collected together with the repertoire data. A later genetic analysis used genome-wide SNP genotypes for about 60% of the 666 donors, treating that subset as a discovery cohort. Every repertoire in the discovery cohort had been generated on one and the same sequencing platform. HLA typing covered class I and class II loci at four-digit resolution. Typing coverage varied by locus: roughly 620-630 donors for A, B, C, DRB1 and DQB1; roughly 500 for DQA1; around 610 for DPA1; roughly 470 for DPB1. Because of strong linkage in the cohort, 5 or 6 DR-DQ haplotypes were treated as single units for association and clustering. On average, around 240,000 unique TCR beta nucleotide sequences were sequenced per donor among a few hundred genotyped donors of the cohort, with around 19% of those sequences being non-productive. Beyond this particular receptor, the publication reports: Only TCR beta chains were sequenced in this cohort, and the absence of alpha or paired-chain data limited detectable features. Most TCR sequences were seen in very few donors, while some public TCRs were found in many individuals. In a later analysis, most CMV-associated TCR beta chains were found to appear HLA-restricted, with HLA associations seemingly driven largely by CMV exposure. The presence/absence analyses assumed that sequencing depth was roughly uniform across donors, and that assumption may not be true. In a later analysis, the rate of TCR association differed among HLA loci, with DRB1 alleles having the most associated TCRs and HLA-C alleles having the fewest. In both the original and validation cohorts, the classifier was reported to diagnose cytomegalovirus status with high specificity and sensitivity. A group of highly shared sequence variants was considered likely to be a technical artifact of the sequencing pipeline. Assigning TCR associations to individual alleles was difficult when HLA alleles, especially DR and DQ, strongly co-occurred. A later analysis found that HLA-associated TCR beta chains were more clonally expanded and had lower generation probabilities than equally common non-associated chains. It was suggested by the authors that the approach could potentially be generalized to other disease states and immunological phenotypes. Some IMGT-functional V segments, including TRBV6-2 and TRBV6-3, could not be distinguished by the 87-base-pair reads and were therefore excluded. In vitro tests confirmed that a few of the cytomegalovirus-associated TCR beta chains recognize cytomegalovirus antigens. Linkage disequilibrium might explain the correlated functional status among segregating V segments, but an unknown experimental factor could not be excluded. A further reported finding was that TCR beta sequences accurately predicted the HLA-A and HLA-B alleles for most subjects in the first cohort. Specific HLA alleles were associated with 15,000 to 20,000 TCR beta sequences at a false discovery rate of 0.05 in a later analysis. Fewer than 20 rarely observed V segments, including chromosome 9 orphons, were excluded from the earlier analysis of about 500 of the donors because counts were too low. The study listed 150 to 200 TCR beta chains as associated with cytomegalovirus. A later analysis reported that several top co-occurrence clusters appeared linked to parvovirus B19, influenza, CMV and Epstein-Barr virus. According to a later genetic analysis, donors in an Asian-associated ancestry cluster had fewer N-insertions in productive TCRs than the approximately 670-donor mean. The only immune exposure information available for the cohort was CMV serostatus. Broadly in line with IMGT annotations, most TCR beta V segments showed up in productive rearrangements about 87% or about 30% of the time in an earlier analysis of 587 of the donors. Because some donors lacked HLA typing at each locus, the association tests relied only on the typed subset. A later genetic analysis associated a missense DCLRE1C variant with V-gene and J-gene trimming of TCR beta chains, and an independent cohort replicated the association.

In total, more than 500 healthy bone marrow donors made up the cohort. At the time of sampling, all cohort members were nominally healthy, though unrecorded immune exposures were likely present. The donor was CMV seronegative and belonged to the group of around 400 seronegative cohort members. A peripheral blood sample was provided by each donor, and peripheral blood mononuclear cells were used for TCR beta sequencing. Genomic DNA extraction from the blood cell samples was performed with the Qiagen DNeasy Blood Extraction Kit. Library prep was done by the immunoSEQ multiplex PCR assay. The multiplex PCR relied on a mix of 60 forward primers for TCR Vbeta segments and 13 reverse primers for TCR Jbeta segments. The CDR3 region of rearranged TCR beta genes was amplified from genomic DNA with a multiplex PCR assay. The amplified TCR beta libraries were sequenced on the Illumina HiSeq System as 87-base-pair reads. Per the authors' processing: A later analysis tallied roughly 76 million unique TCR beta chains across the 550 to 850 repertoires, and some 12 million of those chains were shared by two or more donors. To remove PCR and sequencing errors, raw reads were error-corrected and collapsed into unique sequences using a nearest-neighbor algorithm that merged closely related sequences. V, D and J gene segments were assigned by aligning CDR3 sequences to IMGT reference sequences. For a sequence to be retained, a match of at least six nucleotides was required to both a V gene segment and a J gene segment. A rearrangement counted as productive if the CDR3 had no stop codons and remained in frame with V and J, and every other rearrangement counted as non-productive. CDR3 was defined by IMGT convention, running from the second conserved V-encoded cysteine to the conserved J-encoded phenylalanine. The earlier analysis of some 550 of the donors excluded any sequence lacking an unambiguous match to a single V gene segment. In an earlier analysis of 587 of the donors, V segments were called functional above 56.7% productive rearrangements and were called segregating when the between-donor standard deviation exceeded 5%. A statistical classification framework was built for diagnosing cytomegalovirus status from the catalog of TCR beta chain sequences. A later analysis assigned V and J genes by comparing TCR nucleotide sequences with IMGT/GENE-DB human TR gene sequences. In a later analysis, CDR3 sequences and most-parsimonious VDJ recombination scenarios were assigned using the TCRdist pipeline. In a later analysis, each TCR beta chain was defined by its CDR3 amino acid sequence together with its V-gene family, and reads without a unique V-gene family were excluded. To address suspected cross-contamination and a sequencing artifact, a later analysis removed 592 highly shared, low-generation-probability nucleotide sequences. A later analysis calculated a clonal expansion index for each public chain from normalized within-repertoire ranks of inferred template counts. In a later analysis, generation probabilities were computed with a VDJ recombination model fitted to out-of-frame rearrangements, and the resulting probabilities were checked against IGoR. In a later analysis, hypergeometric tests were used to score TCR-TCR, TCR-HLA and TCR-CMV co-occurrence, with a repertoire-size bias correction applied to TCR pairs. To estimate false discovery rates, a later analysis permuted the HLA or CMV assignments 20 times. In a later analysis, co-occurring TCRs were grouped with DBSCAN, and TCRdist sequence similarity was added when clustering was performed within HLA-allele-positive subsets. Repertoires with fewer than 30,000 or more than 120,000 public chains, plus five repertoires with anomalous nucleotide sharing, were excluded from co-occurrence clustering. TCRdb's version of the immuneACCESS table is confined to in-frame rearrangements and falls short of the full clone set. An unresolved V gene accounts for under half of the shortfall where checked; the remainder is of unknown origin. That table gives V, J and clone size, and the DNA gave D and trimming. This sample gives some 65,000 clones in total; 68% of them show up just once. Of the sample, approximately 9.9% is held by the ten largest clones.

The germline V gene provides CDR1 SQVTM and CDR2 ANQGSEA. CDR3 length: 16 amino acids, cysteine to phenylalanine. Here the CDR3 DNA is all that survives: 48 bases in frame from base 1. V is trimmed back by 4 bases and J by 4 bases, and the junction contains 12 bases that no gene match accounts for. The sample consisted of PBMCs. The sequence was collected from a woman under 40 in good health and CMV-seronegative. This receptor chain uses TRBV29-1 and TRBJ2-3; 9 junctional bases match TRBD1. The DNA is as follows: TGCAGCGTTGGAAACGACCGGGACAGGGCCGCAGATACGCAGTATTTT. This gives the protein CSVGNDRDRAADTQYF.